This TCR beta chain was documented in a study of shared clonotypes between healthy human individuals. For this clone: Antigen specificity is unknown.

General study points: Naive subsets generally had larger estimated richness than memory subsets.

Deep was the level used in running the assay. Genomic DNA of each subset was evenly split across several immunoSEQ plates. TCRdb's copy holds only in-frame clones and misses some; the assay was immunoSEQ multiplex PCR. The repertoire holds over 2 million clones, around 90% seen once, with approximately 0.4% in the top ten. CDR3 size: 14 residues. The germline gives CDR1 SQVTM, CDR2 ANQGSEA. The trim removed 7 bases at V and 2 bases at J, leaving 8 bases unmatched. The chain employs TRBV29-1 and TRBJ2-1; 7 bases match TRBD2. This receptor was identified in a man aged 18 to 30 in good health. Some clones in this sample may be carry-over from other donors' samples. Sequenced material: naive CD4+ T cells from PBMCs. Stated subset: CD45RA+ positively selected. CDR3 bases: TGCAGCGGAACTGGGGGGGTTACCTACAATGAGCAGTTCTTC. Translated: CSGTGGVTYNEQFF.